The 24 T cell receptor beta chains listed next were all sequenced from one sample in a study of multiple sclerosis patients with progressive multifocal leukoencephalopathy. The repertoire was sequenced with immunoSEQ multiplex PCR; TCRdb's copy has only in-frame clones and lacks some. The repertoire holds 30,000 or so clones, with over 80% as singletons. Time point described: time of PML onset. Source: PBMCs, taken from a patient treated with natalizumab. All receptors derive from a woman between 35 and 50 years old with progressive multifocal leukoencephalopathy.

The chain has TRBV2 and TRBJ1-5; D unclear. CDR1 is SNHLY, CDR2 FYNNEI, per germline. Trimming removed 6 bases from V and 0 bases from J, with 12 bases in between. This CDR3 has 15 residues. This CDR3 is CASRGMAVSNQPQHF. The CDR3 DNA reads TGTGCCAGCAGGGGAATGGCAGTTAGCAATCAGCCCCAGCATTTT.

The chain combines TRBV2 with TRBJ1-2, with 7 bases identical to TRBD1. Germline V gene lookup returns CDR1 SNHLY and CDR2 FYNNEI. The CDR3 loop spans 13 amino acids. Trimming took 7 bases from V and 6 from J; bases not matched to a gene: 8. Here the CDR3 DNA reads TGTGCCAGCACCCCCGGGACAGTTGATGGCTACACCTTC. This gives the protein CASTPGTVDGYTF. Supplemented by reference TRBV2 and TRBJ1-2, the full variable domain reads EPEVTQTPSHQVTQMGQEVILRCVPISNHLYFYWYRQILGQKVEFLVSFYNNEISEKSEIFDDQFSVERPDGSNFTLKIRSTKLEDSAMYFCASTPGTVDGYTFGSGTRLTVV.

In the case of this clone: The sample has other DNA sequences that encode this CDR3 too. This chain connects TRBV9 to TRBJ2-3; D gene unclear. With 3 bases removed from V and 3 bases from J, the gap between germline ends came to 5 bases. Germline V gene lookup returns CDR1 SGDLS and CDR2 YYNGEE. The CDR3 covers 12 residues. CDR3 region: CASSATTDTQYF. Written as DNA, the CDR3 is TGTGCCAGCAGCGCGACGACAGATACGCAGTATTTT.

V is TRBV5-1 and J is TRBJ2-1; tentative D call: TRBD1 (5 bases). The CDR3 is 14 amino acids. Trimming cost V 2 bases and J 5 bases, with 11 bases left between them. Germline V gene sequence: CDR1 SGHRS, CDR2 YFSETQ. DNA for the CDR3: TGCGCCAGCAGCTTCCGACAGATGAACAATGAGCAGTTCTTC. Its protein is CASSFRQMNNEQFF.

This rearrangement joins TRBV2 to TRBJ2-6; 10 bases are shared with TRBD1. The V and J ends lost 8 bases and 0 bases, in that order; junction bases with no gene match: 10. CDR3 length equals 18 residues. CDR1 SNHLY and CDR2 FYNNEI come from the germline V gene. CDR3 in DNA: TGTGCCAGCGCCCCCGGGACAGGGGTCTCCTCTGGGGCCAACGTCCTGACTTTC. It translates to CASAPGTGVSSGANVLTF.

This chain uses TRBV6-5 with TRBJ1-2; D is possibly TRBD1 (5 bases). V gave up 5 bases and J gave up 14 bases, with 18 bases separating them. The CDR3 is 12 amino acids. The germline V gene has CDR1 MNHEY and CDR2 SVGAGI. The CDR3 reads CASSVPGTDLTF. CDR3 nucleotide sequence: TGTGCCAGCAGTGTCCCAGGGACGGATTTGACCTTC.

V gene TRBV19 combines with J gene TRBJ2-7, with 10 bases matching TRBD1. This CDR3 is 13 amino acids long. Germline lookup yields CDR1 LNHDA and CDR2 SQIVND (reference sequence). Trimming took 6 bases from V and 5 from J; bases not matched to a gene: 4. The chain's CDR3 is CASRGQGHHEQYF. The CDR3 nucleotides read TGTGCCAGTAGGGGACAGGGGCACCACGAGCAGTACTTC.

Written as DNA, the CDR3 is TGTGCCAGTAGTCTCCGGGATGAGACGGTATTTTATAGCAATCAGCCCCAGCATTTT. It yields the protein CASSLRDETVFYSNQPQHF. This chain uses TRBV19 with TRBJ1-5; D is uncertain. V was pared by 5 bases and J by 0 bases, with 23 bases between. The CDR3 has 19 amino acids. Germline V CDR1 and CDR2: LNHDA, SQIVND (reference sequence).

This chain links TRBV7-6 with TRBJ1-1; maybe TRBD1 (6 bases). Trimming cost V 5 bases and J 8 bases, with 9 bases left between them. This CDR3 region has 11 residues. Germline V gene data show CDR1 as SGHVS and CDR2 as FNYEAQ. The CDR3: CASSPGTEAFF. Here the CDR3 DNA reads TGTGCCAGCAGCCCCGGGACAGAAGCTTTCTTT.

The CDR3 nucleotides are TGTGCCAGCCAAGAGTCGTGGGTGAACACTGAAGCTTTCTTT. Translating gives CASQESWVNTEAFF. V is TRBV2 and J is TRBJ1-1; no firm D call. Trimming removed 8 bases from V and 0 bases from J, with 13 bases in between. The germline CDR1 and CDR2 sequences are SNHLY and FYNNEI. The CDR3 has 14 amino acids.

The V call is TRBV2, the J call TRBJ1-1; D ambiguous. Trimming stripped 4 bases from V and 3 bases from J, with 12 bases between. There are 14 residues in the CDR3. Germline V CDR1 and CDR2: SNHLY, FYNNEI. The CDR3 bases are TGTGCCAGCAGTGTACAACCGAGGGACACTGAAGCTTTCTTT. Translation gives CASSVQPRDTEAFF.

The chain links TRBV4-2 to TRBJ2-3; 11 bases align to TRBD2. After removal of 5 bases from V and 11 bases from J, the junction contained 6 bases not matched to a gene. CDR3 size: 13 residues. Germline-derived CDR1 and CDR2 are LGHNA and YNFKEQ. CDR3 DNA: TGTGCCAGCAGCAGACCGGGACTAGCGGTGCAGTATTTT. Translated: CASSRPGLAVQYF.

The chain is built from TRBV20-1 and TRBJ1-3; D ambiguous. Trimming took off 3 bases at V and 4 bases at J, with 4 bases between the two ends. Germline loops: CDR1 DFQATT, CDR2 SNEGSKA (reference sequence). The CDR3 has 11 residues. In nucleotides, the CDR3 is TGCAGTGCTAGTGTGGGAAACACCATATATTTT. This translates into CSASVGNTIYF.

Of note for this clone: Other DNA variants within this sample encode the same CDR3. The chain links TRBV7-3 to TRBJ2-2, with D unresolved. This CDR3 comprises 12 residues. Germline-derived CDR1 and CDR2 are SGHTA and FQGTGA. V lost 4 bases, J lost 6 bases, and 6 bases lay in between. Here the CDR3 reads CASSSPAGELFF. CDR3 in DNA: TGTGCCAGCAGCTCCCCCGCCGGGGAGCTGTTTTTT.

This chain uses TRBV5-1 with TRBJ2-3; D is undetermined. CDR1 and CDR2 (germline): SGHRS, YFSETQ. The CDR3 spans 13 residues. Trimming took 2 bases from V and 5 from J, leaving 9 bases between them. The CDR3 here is CASSLTRIDTQYF. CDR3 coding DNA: TGCGCCAGCAGCTTAACGAGGATAGATACGCAGTATTTT.

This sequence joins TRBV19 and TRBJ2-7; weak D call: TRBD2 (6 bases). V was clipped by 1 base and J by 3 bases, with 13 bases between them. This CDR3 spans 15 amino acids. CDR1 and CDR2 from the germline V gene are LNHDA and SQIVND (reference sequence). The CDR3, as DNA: TGTGCCAGTAGTATAGGCGGCGGGGCCGACTACGAGCAGTACTTC. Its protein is CASSIGGGADYEQYF.

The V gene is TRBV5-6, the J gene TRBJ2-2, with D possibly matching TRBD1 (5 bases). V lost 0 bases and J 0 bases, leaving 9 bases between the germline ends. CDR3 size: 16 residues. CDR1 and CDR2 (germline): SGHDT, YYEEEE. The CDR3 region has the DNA TGTGCCAGCAGCTTGGGACAGATAGCGAACACCGGGGAGCTGTTTTTT. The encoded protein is CASSLGQIANTGELFF.

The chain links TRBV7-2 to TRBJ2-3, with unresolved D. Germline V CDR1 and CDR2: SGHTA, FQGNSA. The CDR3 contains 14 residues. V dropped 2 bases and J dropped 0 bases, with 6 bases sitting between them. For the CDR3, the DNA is TGTGCCAGCAGCTTAACCTCGAGCACAGATACGCAGTATTTT. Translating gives CASSLTSSTDTQYF.

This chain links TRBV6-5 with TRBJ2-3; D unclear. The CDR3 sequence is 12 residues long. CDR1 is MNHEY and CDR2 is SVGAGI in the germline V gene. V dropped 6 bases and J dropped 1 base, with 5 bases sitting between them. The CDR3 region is CASSYGTDTQYF. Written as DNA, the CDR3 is TGTGCCAGCAGCTACGGCACAGATACGCAGTATTTT.

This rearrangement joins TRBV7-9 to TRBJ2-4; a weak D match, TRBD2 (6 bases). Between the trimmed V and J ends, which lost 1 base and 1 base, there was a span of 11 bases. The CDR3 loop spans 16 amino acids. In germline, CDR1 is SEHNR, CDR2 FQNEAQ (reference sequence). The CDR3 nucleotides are TGTGCCAGCAGCTTAGAGGGCGGGGTGGCCAAAAACATTCAGTACTTC. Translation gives CASSLEGGVAKNIQYF.

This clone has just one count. The CDR3 nucleotides read TGTGCCAGCTCACCACCGTCTAGCTGGGGAGGGAATGAGCAGTTCTTC. Its protein is CASSPPSSWGGNEQFF. The chain is built from TRBV18 and TRBJ2-1; 7 bases align to TRBD2. Trimming removed 0 bases from V and 7 bases from J; junction bases left unmatched: 9. CDR3 length equals 16 residues. Germline CDR1 and CDR2: KGHSH and LQKENI.

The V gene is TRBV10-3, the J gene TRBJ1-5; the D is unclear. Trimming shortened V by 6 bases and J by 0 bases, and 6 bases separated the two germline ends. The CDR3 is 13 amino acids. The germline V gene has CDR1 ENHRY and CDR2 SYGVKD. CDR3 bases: TGTGCCATCAGGGGAGATAGCAATCAGCCCCAGCATTTT. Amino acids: CAIRGDSNQPQHF.

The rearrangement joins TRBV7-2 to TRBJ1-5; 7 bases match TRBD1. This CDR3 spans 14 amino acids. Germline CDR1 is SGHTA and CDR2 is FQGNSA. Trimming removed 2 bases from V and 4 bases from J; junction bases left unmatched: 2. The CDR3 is CASSLKGANQPQHF. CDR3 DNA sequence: TGTGCCAGCAGCTTAAAGGGGGCGAATCAGCCCCAGCATTTT.

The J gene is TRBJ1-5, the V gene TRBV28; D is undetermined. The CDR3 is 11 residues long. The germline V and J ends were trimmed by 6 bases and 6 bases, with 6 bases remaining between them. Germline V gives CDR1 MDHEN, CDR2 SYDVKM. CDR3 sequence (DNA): TGTGCCAGCAGCCGACTTCAGCCCCAGCATTTT. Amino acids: CASSRLQPQHF.